These T cell receptor beta chains were read from a single sample in a study of T cell repertoires in cytomegalovirus infection. TCRdb itself ran the reads through MiXCR, one entry per CDR3 protein. The table shows 350,000 to 550,000 distinct CDR3 sequences, with about a third occurring only once. Sequencing input: PBMCs. The receptors were sampled from a human donor in good health (CMV status not recorded). Some clones in this sample may be carry-over from other donors' samples. CDR3s include the opening cysteine and the closing phenylalanine or tryptophan. A D gene is named only where the DNA matches it firmly. Only part of the rows carry a size: once, few, many, or a class if the clone is expanded.

many NA TRBJ1-2 TRBV24-1 CATSDLDSHGYTF TGTGCCACCAGTGACCTCGACAGCCATGGCTACACCTTC
few TRBD1 TRBJ1-4 TRBV5-6 CASSLWDREEKLFF TGTGCCAGCAGCTTGTGGGACAGGGAGGAAAAACTGTTTTTT
NA NA TRBJ1-2 TRBV29-1 CSVEVWPYGYTF TGCAGCGTTGAAGTGTGGCCGTATGGCTACACCTTC
many NA TRBJ2-2 TRBV7-2 CASSPPGTRVTGELFF TGTGCCAGCAGCCCACCGGGAACTCGGGTCACCGGGGAGCTGTTTTTT
once NA TRBJ1-3 TRBV4-3 CASSQEASGGGNTIYF TGCGCCAGCAGCCAAGAGGCCAGCGGTGGGGGGAACACCATATATTTT
NA NA TRBJ2-7 TRBV29-1 CSVDVKGAGAGEQYF TGCAGCGTTGATGTAAAAGGGGCGGGCGCTGGGGAGCAGTACTTC
many TRBD1 TRBJ2-1 TRBV7-6 CASSDLQGLGNEQFF TGTGCCAGCAGCGACCTACAGGGGTTGGGCAATGAGCAGTTCTTC
NA NA TRBJ2-5 TRBV25-1 CASSGYPVRGSQETQYF TGTGCCAGCAGTGGTTATCCAGTCAGGGGAAGCCAAGAGACCCAGTACTTC
many TRBD1 TRBJ2-1 TRBV7-3 CASSDGTGAYNEQFF TGTGCCAGCAGCGACGGGACAGGGGCCTACAATGAGCAGTTCTTC
many TRBD1 TRBJ1-6 TRBV7-6 CASSLISGQGSPLHF TGTGCCAGCAGCTTAATATCGGGACAGGGTTCACCCCTCCACTTT
many NA TRBJ1-2 TRBV28 CASRDSGGKYGYTF TGTGCCAGCAGGGACTCGGGAGGGAAGTATGGCTACACCTTC
NA NA TRBJ2-7 TRBV18 CASSNMEGSYEQYF TGTGCCAGCTCCAACATGGAGGGCTCCTACGAGCAGTACTTC